These 30 T cell receptor beta chains originate from one sample sequenced in a study of blood T cell repertoires in COVID-19 (dated by TCRdb to 2018 to 2021). Library method: the immunoSEQ multiplex PCR assay. The table was pulled from immuneACCESS by TCRdb, which kept in-frame rearrangements only. Such tables lose some clones; where checked, under half of the loss comes from unresolved V genes, and the rest has no known cause. The sample profile shows 180,000 or so clones; 87% of them were found once. The leading ten clones occupy approximately 2.7% of the sample. Input material: peripheral blood. The origin of the receptors is a man aged 35 to 55 with active or convalescent COVID-19.

The rearrangement uses TRBV5-1 and TRBJ1-1; 8 bases match TRBD1. This CDR3 region has 14 residues. The J segment lost 3 bases and the V segment lost 4 bases, leaving 5 bases of the junction unmatched. Germline CDR1 and CDR2: SGHRS and YFSETQ. Here the CDR3 reads CASSPDRGYTEAFF. CDR3 DNA sequence: TGCGCCAGCAGCCCCGACAGGGGTTACACTGAAGCTTTCTTT.

This clone was seen once. The chain carries TRBV11-2 and TRBJ1-6; no reliable D call. V was pared by 0 bases and J by 0 bases, with 9 bases between. This CDR3 spans 17 amino acids. Germline values: CDR1 SGHAT, CDR2 FQNNGV. This chain's CDR3 is CASSLDVSGSYNSPLHF. The CDR3 DNA is TGTGCCAGCAGCTTAGATGTCAGCGGCTCCTATAATTCACCCCTCCACTTT.

This chain uses TRBV6-2 or TRBV6-3 with TRBJ2-7; D call uncertain. V lost 2 bases to trimming and J lost 0 bases, with 14 bases between them. The CDR3 has 16 amino acids. Germline assignment: CDR1 MNHEY and CDR2 SVGEGT. CDR3 sequence (DNA): TGTGCCAGCAGTTACGTCCTTGGCCAGAACTCCTACGAGCAGTACTTC. It translates to CASSYVLGQNSYEQYF.

This clone was found many times. This chain links TRBV6-5 with TRBJ2-7; 7 positions match TRBD1. Germline CDR1 and CDR2: MNHEY and SVGAGI. After removal of 6 bases from V and 3 bases from J, the junction contained 11 bases not matched to a gene. This CDR3 is 15 amino acids long. This CDR3 is CASSVTGTEHYEQYF. The DNA for the CDR3 is TGTGCCAGCAGCGTAACCGGGACAGAGCACTACGAGCAGTACTTC.

This chain links TRBV28 with TRBJ2-5; D unresolved. The CDR3 covers 13 residues. Germline V gives CDR1 MDHEN, CDR2 SYDVKM. Trimming shortened V by 2 bases and J by 4 bases, and 8 bases separated the two germline ends. This chain's CDR3 is CASSLRQAETQYF. DNA of the CDR3: TGTGCCAGCAGTTTAAGGCAGGCAGAGACCCAGTACTTC. The entire variable domain, with the rest obtained from reference TRBV28 and TRBJ2-5, is as follows: DVKVTQSSRYLVKRTGEKVFLECVQDMDHENMFWYRQDPGLGLRLIYFSYDVKMKEKGDIPEGYSVSREKKERFSLILESASTNQTSMYLCASSLRQAETQYFGPGTRLLVL.

The table lists this clone with a few counts. The chain couples TRBV2 to TRBJ1-4; D remains unclear. V lost 10 bases and J lost 2, with 11 bases in between. The CDR3 extends over 13 amino acids. From germline, CDR1 is SNHLY and CDR2 FYNNEI. CDR3 residues: CATPSSTNEKLFF. In DNA, the CDR3 is TGTGCCACCCCGTCGTCGACTAATGAAAAACTGTTTTTT.

The rearrangement links TRBV19 to TRBJ1-1; tentative D call: TRBD1 (6 bases). The V and J ends lost 7 bases and 1 base respectively, with 13 bases between them. CDR3 length: 14 amino acids. CDR1 is LNHDA and CDR2 is SQIVND in the germline V gene (reference sequence). The CDR3, as DNA: TGTGCCAGTAACGGCCGGGGGGCGAACACTGAAGCTTTCTTT. This codes for CASNGRGANTEAFF.

This chain connects TRBV6-5 to TRBJ1-1; TRBD1 aligns across 7 bases. This CDR3 region has 14 residues. With 5 bases clipped from V and 0 bases from J, the junction kept 3 bases outside the gene matches. Per germline, CDR1 MNHEY and CDR2 SVGAGI. This CDR3 reads CASSIGQVNTEAFF. As DNA, the CDR3 is TGTGCCAGCAGTATCGGACAGGTGAACACTGAAGCTTTCTTT.

The chain combines TRBV6-5 with TRBJ1-2, with a weak D call TRBD1 (5 bases). Between the trimmed V and J ends, which lost 6 bases and 1 base, there was a span of 15 bases. Germline V gene lookup returns CDR1 MNHEY and CDR2 SVGAGI. The CDR3 loop spans 15 amino acids. The CDR3 sequence is CASSGGTDYNYGYTF. CDR3 sequence (DNA): TGTGCCAGCAGCGGCGGGACGGATTATAACTATGGCTACACCTTC.

The chain recombines TRBV5-1 with TRBJ1-6, with D tentatively TRBD1 (6 bases). The CDR3 has 15 residues. Germline-derived CDR1 and CDR2 are SGHRS and YFSETQ. V was shortened by 0 bases and J by 2 bases, with 6 bases between the two germline ends. The CDR3 nucleotides read TGCGCCAGCAGCTTGGACAGGGCCTATAATTCACCCCTCCACTTT. It encodes CASSLDRAYNSPLHF.

The chain combines TRBV3-1 (or the pseudogene TRBV3-2) with TRBJ2-1; D possibly corresponds to TRBD2 (7 bases). Germline loops: CDR1 LGHDT, CDR2 YNNKEL (reference sequence). There are 17 residues in the CDR3. V shed 3 bases and J shed 2 bases, with 17 bases lying between them. The DNA for the CDR3 is TGTGCCAGCAGCCAGACATGGGGGGGGGCCGCCTACAATGAGCAGTTCTTC. Translating it yields CASSQTWGGAAYNEQFF.

J is TRBJ1-1 and V is TRBV6-1; weak D call: TRBD1 (6 bases). The CDR3 length is 15 residues. The germline V and J ends were trimmed by 1 base and 3 bases, with 12 bases remaining between them. CDR1 is MNHNS, CDR2 SASEGT, per germline. CDR3 sequence: CASSEGEGGDTEAFF. The CDR3 nucleotides are TGTGCCAGCAGTGAAGGGGAGGGGGGGGACACTGAAGCTTTCTTT.

V gene TRBV7-2 combines with J gene TRBJ2-7, with 8 bases lining up with TRBD1. CDR3 length: 14 amino acids. V was clipped by 8 bases and J by 4 bases; unmatched bases: 10. Looked up from germline, CDR1 is SGHTA and CDR2 is FQGNSA. The CDR3 here is CASATPNRGYEQYF. The CDR3 DNA reads as TGTGCCAGCGCCACCCCGAACAGGGGGTACGAGCAGTACTTC.

This rearrangement joins TRBV29-1 to TRBJ1-4; D unresolved. V lost 7 bases and J 1 base, leaving 4 bases between the germline ends. This CDR3 is built from 11 residues. CDR1 SQVTM and CDR2 ANQGSEA come from the germline V gene. The CDR3 region is CSAKTNEKLFF. The CDR3 DNA reads as TGCAGCGCTAAAACTAATGAAAAACTGTTTTTT.

This clone was recorded only once. The chain links TRBV4-1 to TRBJ1-2; D not resolved. This CDR3 is built from 17 residues. V was cut by 1 base and J by 4 bases, with 19 bases left in between. The V gene's germline CDR1 is MGHRA and CDR2 YSYEKL. CDR3 sequence: CASSQGLNGENSYGYTF. For the CDR3, the DNA is TGCGCCAGCAGCCAAGGTCTTAACGGGGAAAATAGCTATGGCTACACCTTC.

The chain couples TRBV3-1 (or the pseudogene TRBV3-2) to TRBJ1-2; D uncertain. Germline loops: CDR1 LGHDT, CDR2 YNNKEL (reference sequence). The CDR3 runs 13 residues. The V end lost 1 base, the J end lost 8 bases, and 11 bases lay between the germline ends. CDR3 sequence: CASSQGSLSGYTF. CDR3 in DNA: TGTGCCAGCAGCCAAGGGTCCCTAAGCGGCTACACCTTC.

The chain has TRBV12-3 or TRBV12-4 and TRBJ2-7; D call uncertain. V lost 8 bases, J lost 7 bases, and 15 bases lay in between. The CDR3 is made up of 12 amino acids. The CDR3 loop is CASASGFWEQYF. CDR3 coding DNA: TGTGCCAGCGCCTCGGGTTTTTGGGAGCAGTACTTC.

The genes are TRBV5-1 and TRBJ1-4, with D tentatively TRBD1 (6 bases). The CDR3 loop spans 15 amino acids. CDR1 is SGHRS and CDR2 is YFSETQ in the germline V gene. Deletions cut 4 bases from V and 0 bases from J, with 10 bases between. The CDR3 sequence: CASSVNRATNEKLFF. The CDR3 DNA reads as TGCGCCAGCAGCGTCAACAGGGCAACTAATGAAAAACTGTTTTTT.

CDR3 sequence: CASSQLQGSEKLFF. The CDR3 DNA reads TGTGCCAGCAGCCAGCTACAGGGGTCTGAAAAACTGTTTTTT. The rearrangement joins TRBV3-1 (or the pseudogene TRBV3-2) to TRBJ1-4, with 7 bases aligning to TRBD1. This CDR3 spans 14 amino acids. Germline V lookup: CDR1 LGHDT, CDR2 YNNKEL (reference sequence). With 3 bases clipped from V and 7 bases from J, the junction kept 5 bases outside the gene matches.

Only a few counts were recorded for this clone. V and J are TRBV7-9 and TRBJ1-1, with D perhaps matching TRBD1 (6 bases). The CDR3 consists of 15 residues. Deletions cut 1 base from V and 1 base from J, with 10 bases between. Per the germline V gene, CDR1 is SEHNR and CDR2 is FQNEAQ (reference sequence). In DNA form, the CDR3 reads TGTGCCAGCAGCTTAGGTGGGACACCGAACACTGAAGCTTTCTTT. Translating it yields CASSLGGTPNTEAFF.

V is TRBV11-2 and J is TRBJ2-7; 7 bases map to TRBD1. The length of the CDR3 is 15 residues. V was pared by 1 base and J by 0 bases, with 3 bases of the junction left unmatched. Germline lookup yields CDR1 SGHAT and CDR2 FQNNGV. DNA of the CDR3: TGTGCCAGCAGCTTAGTGGGGGACAGCTCCTACGAGCAGTACTTC. It is translated as CASSLVGDSSYEQYF.

The chain carries TRBV29-1 and TRBJ1-5, with D maybe TRBD1 (5 bases). Between the trimmed V and J ends, which lost 3 bases and 4 bases, there was a span of 10 bases. In germline, CDR1 is SQVTM, CDR2 ANQGSEA. The CDR3 has 13 amino acids. CDR3 loop: CSVEVGPNQPQHF. The CDR3 coding sequence is TGCAGCGTTGAGGTGGGGCCAAATCAGCCCCAGCATTTT.

This clone is a singleton in its sample. The rearrangement links TRBV3-1 (or the pseudogene TRBV3-2) to TRBJ1-2; no clear D. Germline lookup yields CDR1 LGHDT and CDR2 YNNKEL (reference sequence). The CDR3 loop spans 17 amino acids. Trimming cost V 0 bases and J 5 bases, with 19 bases left between them. The chain's CDR3 is CASSQEVGTGLWYGYTF. The CDR3 DNA reads TGTGCCAGCAGCCAAGAAGTCGGAACCGGGTTATGGTATGGCTACACCTTC.

V is TRBV9 and J is TRBJ1-2, with D possibly TRBD1 on 5 matching bases. The V end lost 2 bases, the J end lost 5 bases, and 7 bases lay between the germline ends. This CDR3 comprises 12 residues. Per germline, CDR1 SGDLS and CDR2 YYNGEE. The CDR3 DNA is TGTGCCAGCAGCGTCGACAGATATGGCTACACCTTC. Its translation: CASSVDRYGYTF.

The genes are TRBV29-1 and TRBJ1-2; TRBD1 matches 11 bases. The CDR3 has 15 residues. J lost 5 bases, V lost 1 base, and 6 bases had no gene match. CDR1 and CDR2 (germline): SQVTM, ANQGSEA. The CDR3, as DNA: TGCAGCGTTGAAGGGGGACAGGGGGGACGGTATGGCTACACCTTC. Protein: CSVEGGQGGRYGYTF.

The chain couples TRBV5-1 to TRBJ1-5; TRBD1 is a possible D gene (5 bases). CDR1 is SGHRS and CDR2 is YFSETQ in the germline V gene. V gave up 1 base and J gave up 5 bases, with 10 bases separating them. The CDR3 sequence is 14 residues long. This chain's CDR3 is CASSLRGLDQPQHF. The CDR3 DNA reads as TGCGCCAGCAGCTTGCGGGGACTCGATCAGCCCCAGCATTTT.

J is TRBJ2-2 and V is TRBV14, with D tentatively TRBD2 (6 bases). Germline CDR1 reads SGHDN; CDR2 reads FVKESK. The V end lost 1 base, the J end lost 1 base, and 7 bases lay between the germline ends. The CDR3 has 15 residues. The DNA of the CDR3 is TGTGCCAGCAGCCAAGTCGGGGGGAACACCGGGGAGCTGTTTTTT. Amino acid sequence: CASSQVGGNTGELFF.

V usage is TRBV19 and J usage is TRBJ1-5, with a weak D call TRBD1 (6 bases). The germline V gene encodes CDR1 LNHDA and CDR2 SQIVND (reference sequence). CDR3 size: 16 residues. V lost 3 bases and J lost 0, with 12 bases in between. In nucleotides, the CDR3 is TGTGCCAGTAGTATTGACAGGCCCTATAGCAATCAGCCCCAGCATTTT. It encodes CASSIDRPYSNQPQHF.

The rearrangement uses TRBV12-3 or TRBV12-4 and TRBJ1-5; the D gene is possibly TRBD1 (6 bases). The germline V and J ends were trimmed by 4 bases and 8 bases, with 12 bases remaining between them. This CDR3 contains 13 residues. The DNA of the CDR3 is TGTGCCAGCAGTTCACAGGGTATTGAGCCCCAGCATTTT. Translating gives CASSSQGIEPQHF.

This chain uses TRBV11-3 with TRBJ2-1, with a tentative D call TRBD1 (5 bases). Germline lookup yields CDR1 SGHNT and CDR2 YENEEA. Trimming took 1 base from V and 7 from J, leaving 8 bases between them. This CDR3 region has 13 residues. The DNA of the CDR3 is TGTGCCAGCAGCTTAGGGGGCCAGAATGAGCAGTTCTTC. Protein: CASSLGGQNEQFF.